This T cell receptor (beta chain) was captured by sequencing in a study of T cells after yellow fever vaccination. The study's findings and limits: Weaker, the secondary response had a peak occurring faster, on day 5 versus 15. Clones from primary vaccination mostly reappeared after the booster (over 95% CD4, around 90% CD8).

As regards this clonotype: The antigen remains undetermined.

A 5'RACE template-switching step, the method used to make TCR cDNA, added a universal primer site and UMIs. TCRdb processed the 5' RACE reads anew with MiXCR; each CDR3 protein has one entry. The table lists approximately 300,000 distinct CDR3 sequences, around 6.8% of them singletons, with 18% in the top ten. This TCR was sampled from a man aged 18 to 30 who received the YFV17D yellow fever vaccine. Sample: PBMCs, taken roughly 46 days after the first yellow fever vaccination.

The CDR3 DNA is TGTGCCAGCAGTGAATGGGCTAGCGGGGGGGCTTCAGAGACCCAGTACTTC. Translation: CASSEWASGGASETQYF. V is TRBV25-1 and J is TRBJ2-5; 12 bases fit TRBD2. The CDR3 runs 17 residues. CDR1 is MGHDK and CDR2 is SYGVNS in the germline V gene. The J segment lost 4 bases and the V segment lost 1 base, leaving 7 bases of the junction unmatched.